This T cell receptor (beta chain) stems from a study of control samples from healthy donors and cancer patients. Profiled with immunoSEQ multiplex PCR; TCRdb holds only in-frame clones, not every one. The sample holds about 69,000 clones, roughly 84% seen once. Germline V CDR1 and CDR2: LNHDA, SQIVND (reference sequence). The CDR3 is 12 residues long. V shed 5 bases and J 7 bases; nucleotides not matched to a gene: 3. The V call is TRBV19, the J call TRBJ1-1; TRBD1 matches at 8 bases. The sequencing sample was made of PBMCs. The sequence was obtained from a woman aged 45 to 65 with lung cancer. In DNA, the CDR3 is TGTGCCAGTAGTCCCGACAGGGGTGAAGCTTTCTTT. Translating it yields CASSPDRGEAFF.